Below, 21 T cell receptor beta chains from the same sample are listed, as sequenced in a study of OX40 agonist ivuxolimab in advanced cancers. Measured with immunoSEQ multiplex PCR; TCRdb has only the in-frame clones, and not every one. The data show tens of thousands of clones, with roughly 90% seen just once and roughly 2.6% held by the top ten. The sample in question was CD4+ or CD8+ T cells sorted from blood, obtained in a trial of the OX40 agonist ivuxolimab. These receptors all stem from an adult with an advanced solid tumor such as melanoma, head and neck, liver or kidney cancer.

Only one count was recorded for this clone. The CDR3 DNA sequence: TGCGCCAGCAGCTCGGGAGGGGGCTGGGAGACCCAGTACTTC. Residues: CASSSGGGWETQYF. The chain combines TRBV5-1 with TRBJ2-5, with D tentatively TRBD2 (8 bases). There are 14 residues in the CDR3. Germline CDR1 is SGHRS and CDR2 is YFSETQ. V lost 3 bases and J lost 5, with 14 bases in between.

The rearrangement uses TRBV5-1 and TRBJ2-2; no clear D. Germline-derived CDR1 and CDR2 are SGHRS and YFSETQ. This CDR3 has 16 residues. The germline V and J ends were trimmed by 2 bases and 2 bases, with 13 bases remaining between them. The CDR3 loop is CASSLVPGLNTGELFF. CDR3 sequence (DNA): TGCGCCAGCAGCTTAGTTCCCGGATTAAACACCGGGGAGCTGTTTTTT.

The rearrangement joins TRBV5-1 to TRBJ2-5; tentative D call: TRBD1 (6 bases). Trimming took 4 bases from V and 3 from J, leaving 10 bases between them. The CDR3 is 13 residues long. Looked up from germline, CDR1 is SGHRS and CDR2 is YFSETQ. Here the CDR3 DNA reads TGCGCCAGCAGCAGGGGGAACAAAGAGACCCAGTACTTC. It encodes CASSRGNKETQYF.

The chain joins TRBV21-1 to TRBJ2-7; the table names TRBD2, a call not compared with the DNA. TRBV21-1 is a pseudogene segment. This CDR3 spans 15 amino acids. The CDR3 DNA follows: TGTGCCAGCAGCCGAGGCAGCTCGGGTTGGTACGAGCAGTACTTC. As protein: CASSRGSSGWYEQYF.

The chain links TRBV6-5 to TRBJ2-3, with D perhaps being TRBD1 or TRBD2 (6 bases each). This CDR3 contains 13 residues. Germline CDR1 MNHEY, CDR2 SVGAGI. The V end was cut by 3 bases, the J end by 4 bases, with 8 bases between. The CDR3 loop is CASSYRGPDTQYF. CDR3 DNA sequence: TGTGCCAGCAGTTATCGGGGGCCAGATACGCAGTATTTT.

V gene TRBV9 combines with J gene TRBJ2-5; 10 bases are a match to TRBD2. From germline, CDR1 is SGDLS and CDR2 YYNGEE. The CDR3 is 15 amino acids. The V segment lost 0 bases and the J segment 5 bases; nucleotides outside the gene matches: 4. CDR3 coding DNA: TGTGCCAGCAGCGTAGAACTAGCGGGAAGCGAGACCCAGTACTTC. Its translation is CASSVELAGSETQYF.

V is TRBV10-3 and J is TRBJ2-7; D gene ambiguous. This CDR3 has 10 residues. Per the germline V gene, CDR1 is ENHRY and CDR2 is SYGVKD. The V gene lost 8 bases and the J gene lost 3 bases, with 5 bases spanning the gap. CDR3 sequence reads: CAIGDYEQYF. In DNA, the CDR3 is TGTGCCATCGGGGACTACGAGCAGTACTTC.

The chain is built from TRBV6-5 and TRBJ1-2, with TRBD1 matching 10 bases. With 2 bases clipped from V and 8 bases from J, the junction kept 8 bases outside the gene matches. Germline CDR1 and CDR2: MNHEY and SVGAGI. The CDR3 covers 15 residues. The CDR3 DNA sequence: TGTGCCAGCAGTTACACCGACAGGGGGCAGGGCGGCTACACCTTC. Protein: CASSYTDRGQGGYTF.

This clone was seen once. The chain joins TRBV19 to TRBJ1-2, with 9 bases that match TRBD1. V dropped 4 bases and J dropped 2; count of bases not matched to a gene: 8. Looked up from germline, CDR1 is LNHDA and CDR2 is SQIVND (reference sequence). The CDR3 is 16 amino acids. CDR3: CASSSRTGDGNYGYTF. CDR3 bases: TGTGCCAGTAGTAGCAGGACAGGGGACGGAAACTATGGCTACACCTTC.

This chain connects TRBV5-4 to TRBJ1-5; no firm D call. Looked up from germline, CDR1 is SGHNT and CDR2 is YYREEE (reference sequence). V was trimmed by 5 bases and J by 4 bases, leaving 7 bases between them. This CDR3 has 12 amino acids. CDR3 bases: TGTGCCAGCAGTATGGGGAATCAGCCCCAGCATTTT. This gives the protein CASSMGNQPQHF.

The J gene is TRBJ2-7, the V gene TRBV2, with a weak D call TRBD1 (6 bases). Trimming stripped 8 bases from V and 7 bases from J, with 30 bases between. This CDR3 has 17 residues. Looked up from germline, CDR1 is SNHLY and CDR2 is FYNNEI. CDR3 sequence: CASLKAPTGKVPREQYF. In DNA form, the CDR3 reads TGTGCCAGCCTTAAAGCCCCCACAGGGAAAGTCCCGCGGGAGCAGTACTTC.

The chain uses TRBV7-9 and TRBJ2-5; tentative D call: TRBD2 (5 bases). V lost 0 bases, J lost 5 bases, and 13 bases lay in between. The CDR3 spans 15 residues. Germline assignment: CDR1 SEHNR and CDR2 FQNEAQ (reference sequence). CDR3 DNA sequence: TGTGCCAGCAGCTTAGCCAGGTCGTCGGGGGAGACCCAGTACTTC. Translated: CASSLARSSGETQYF.

V and J are TRBV4-2 and TRBJ2-7; D is unclear. The length of the CDR3 is 15 residues. Germline V lookup: CDR1 LGHNA, CDR2 YNFKEQ. V shed 3 bases and J shed 4 bases, with 16 bases lying between them. The CDR3 coding sequence is TGTGCCAGCAGCCAGACCGAGATCTCTGCTTACGAGCAGTACTTC. This gives the protein CASSQTEISAYEQYF.

A remark on this clone: The junction departs from germline at one end; a sequencing error may be responsible. The chain combines TRBV5-1 with TRBJ2-7, with TRBD2 matching over 7 bases. Germline V lookup: CDR1 SGHRS, CDR2 YFSETQ. The CDR3 length is 15 residues. The CDR3 here is CASSLRRGSGYEQYF. In DNA form, the CDR3 reads TGTGCCAGCAGCTTGAGGCGCGGGAGTGGCTACGAGCAGTACTTC.

The rearrangement links TRBV5-6 to TRBJ1-6; TRBD1 agrees at 9 bases. The CDR3 contains 16 residues. The J segment lost 5 bases and the V segment lost 3 bases, leaving 6 bases of the junction unmatched. Germline CDR1 SGHDT, CDR2 YYEEEE. The DNA for the CDR3 is TGTGCCAGCAGCTCCCTAAGACAGGGGGATAATTCACCCCTCCACTTT. Protein: CASSSLRQGDNSPLHF.

V is TRBV7-9 and J is TRBJ2-1; D ambiguous. Between the trimmed V and J ends, which lost 7 bases and 5 bases, there was a span of 12 bases. CDR1 and CDR2 (germline): SEHNR, FQNEAQ (reference sequence). This CDR3 comprises 13 residues. CDR3 DNA: TGTGCCAGCACCCCGAGCCGAAACAATGAGCAGTTCTTC. Translated: CASTPSRNNEQFF.

J is TRBJ2-1 and V is TRBV10-1; the match to TRBD2 covers 7 bases. With 3 bases clipped from V and 4 bases from J, the junction kept 6 bases outside the gene matches. The germline gives CDR1 WNHNN, CDR2 SYGVQD (reference sequence). The CDR3 is 15 amino acids. The CDR3 sequence: CASSDTGGGYNEQFF. The CDR3 nucleotides are TGCGCCAGCAGTGATACTGGCGGGGGATACAATGAGCAGTTCTTC.

J is TRBJ2-1 and V is TRBV7-2; TRBD2 aligns across 11 bases. The trim removed 4 bases at V and 7 bases at J, leaving 9 bases unmatched. The germline V gene has CDR1 SGHTA and CDR2 FQGNSA. The CDR3 runs to 16 residues. Written as DNA, the CDR3 is TGTGCCAGCAGCTCCAGACCCTTAGCGGGAGGGAATGAGCAGTTCTTC. It is translated as CASSSRPLAGGNEQFF.

The CDR3 DNA follows: TGTGCCAGCAGCTCCGGGACAGGGGTCCACGAGCAGTACTTC. It translates to CASSSGTGVHEQYF. The V gene is TRBV6-5, the J gene TRBJ2-7; TRBD1 aligns across 10 bases. The germline gives CDR1 MNHEY, CDR2 SVGAGI. The CDR3 runs to 14 residues. The V segment lost 6 bases and the J segment 5 bases; nucleotides outside the gene matches: 7.

J is TRBJ2-1 and V is TRBV28, with 8 positions matching TRBD2. The CDR3 covers 14 residues. Germline V CDR1 and CDR2: MDHEN, SYDVKM. Losses at the gene ends were 3 bases for V and 7 bases for J; bases not matched to a gene: 5. CDR3 nucleotide sequence: TGTGCCAGCAGTTTGACTAGCGTCAGTAATGAGCAGTTCTTC. Translated: CASSLTSVSNEQFF.

V usage is TRBV6-5 and J usage is TRBJ1-3; D is undetermined. Germline assignment: CDR1 MNHEY and CDR2 SVGAGI. The CDR3 has 15 amino acids. Trimming removed 0 bases from V and 4 bases from J, with 10 bases in between. CDR3 DNA sequence: TGTGCCAGCAGTTACTCCATTTCCGGGGGAAACACCATATATTTT. As protein: CASSYSISGGNTIYF.